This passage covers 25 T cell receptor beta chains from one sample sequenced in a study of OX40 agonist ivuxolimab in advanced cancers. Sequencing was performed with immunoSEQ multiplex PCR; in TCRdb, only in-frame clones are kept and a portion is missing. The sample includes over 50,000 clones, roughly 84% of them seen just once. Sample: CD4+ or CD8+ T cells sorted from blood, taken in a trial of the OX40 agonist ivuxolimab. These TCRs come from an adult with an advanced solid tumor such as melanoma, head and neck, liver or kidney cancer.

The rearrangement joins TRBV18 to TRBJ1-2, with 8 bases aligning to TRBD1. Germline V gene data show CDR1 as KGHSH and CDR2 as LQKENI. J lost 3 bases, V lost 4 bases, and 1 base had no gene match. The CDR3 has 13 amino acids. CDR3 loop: CASSLQGDYGYTF. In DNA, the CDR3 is TGTGCCAGCTCACTACAGGGGGACTATGGCTACACCTTC.

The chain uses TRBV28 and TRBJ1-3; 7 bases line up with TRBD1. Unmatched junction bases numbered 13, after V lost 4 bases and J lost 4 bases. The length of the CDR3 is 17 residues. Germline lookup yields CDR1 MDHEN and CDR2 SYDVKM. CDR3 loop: CASSSFQGDSLGNTIYF. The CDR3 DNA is TGTGCCAGCAGTTCCTTCCAGGGGGACTCTCTGGGAAACACCATATATTTT.

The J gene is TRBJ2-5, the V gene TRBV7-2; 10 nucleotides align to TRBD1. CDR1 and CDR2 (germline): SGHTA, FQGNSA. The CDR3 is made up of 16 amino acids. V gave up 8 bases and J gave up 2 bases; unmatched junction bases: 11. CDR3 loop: CASQQRDRGFQETQYF. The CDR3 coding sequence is TGTGCCAGCCAACAGCGGGACAGGGGTTTTCAAGAGACCCAGTACTTC.

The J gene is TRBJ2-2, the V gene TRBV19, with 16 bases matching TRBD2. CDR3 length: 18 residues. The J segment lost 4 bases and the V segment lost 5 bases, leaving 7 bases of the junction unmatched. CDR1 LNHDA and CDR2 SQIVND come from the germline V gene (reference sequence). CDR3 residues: CASSVGLAGGWGTGELFF. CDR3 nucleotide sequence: TGTGCCAGTAGTGTGGGACTAGCGGGAGGGTGGGGCACCGGGGAGCTGTTTTTT. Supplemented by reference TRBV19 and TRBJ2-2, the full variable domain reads DGGITQSPKYLFRKEGQNVTLSCEQNLNHDAMYWYRQDPGQGLRLIYYSQIVNDFQKGDIAEGYSVSREKKESFPLTVTSAQKNPTAFYLCASSVGLAGGWGTGELFFGEGSRLTVL.

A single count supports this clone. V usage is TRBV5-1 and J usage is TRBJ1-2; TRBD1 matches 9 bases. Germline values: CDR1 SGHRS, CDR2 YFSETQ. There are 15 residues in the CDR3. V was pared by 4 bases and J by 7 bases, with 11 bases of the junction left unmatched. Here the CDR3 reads CASSPQAQGARGYTF. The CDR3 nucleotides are TGCGCCAGCAGCCCCCAGGCACAGGGGGCGCGTGGCTACACCTTC. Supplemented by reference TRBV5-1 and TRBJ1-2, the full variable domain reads KAGVTQTPRYLIKTRGQQVTLSCSPISGHRSVSWYQQTPGQGLQFLFEYFSETQRNKGNFPGRFSGRQFSNSRSEMNVSTLELGDSALYLCASSPQAQGARGYTFGSGTRLTVV.

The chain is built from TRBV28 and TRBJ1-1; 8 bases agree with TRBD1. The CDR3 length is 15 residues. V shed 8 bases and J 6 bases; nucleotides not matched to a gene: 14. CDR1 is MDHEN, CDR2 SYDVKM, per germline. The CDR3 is CASVGPAGGASEAFF. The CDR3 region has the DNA TGTGCCAGCGTCGGCCCCGCAGGGGGCGCCTCTGAAGCTTTCTTT.

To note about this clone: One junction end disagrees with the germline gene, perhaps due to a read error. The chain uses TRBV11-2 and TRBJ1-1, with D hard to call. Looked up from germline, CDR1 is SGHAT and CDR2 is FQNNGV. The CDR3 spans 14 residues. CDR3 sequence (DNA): TGTGCCAGCAGCTTAACAGCATTGAACTCTGAAGCTTTCTTT. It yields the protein CASSLTALNSEAFF.

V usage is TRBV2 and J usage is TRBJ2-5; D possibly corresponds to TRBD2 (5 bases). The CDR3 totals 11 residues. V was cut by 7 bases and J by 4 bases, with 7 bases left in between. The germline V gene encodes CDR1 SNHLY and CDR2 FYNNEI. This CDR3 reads CASTGGETQYF. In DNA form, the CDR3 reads TGTGCCAGCACCGGAGGAGAGACCCAGTACTTC.

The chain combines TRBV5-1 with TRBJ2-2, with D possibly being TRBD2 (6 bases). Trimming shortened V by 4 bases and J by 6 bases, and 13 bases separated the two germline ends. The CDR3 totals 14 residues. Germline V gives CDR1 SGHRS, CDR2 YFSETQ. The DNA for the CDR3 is TGCGCCAGCAGCCTAAATAGCGGTTCCGGGGAGCTGTTTTTT. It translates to CASSLNSGSGELFF.

CDR3 in amino acids: CASSPQGITITQETQYF. The CDR3 DNA reads as TGTGCCAGCAGCCCACAAGGGATTACAATTACCCAAGAGACCCAGTACTTC. This chain connects TRBV7-2 to TRBJ2-5; D remains ambiguous. This CDR3 is built from 17 residues. V gave up 5 bases and J gave up 1 base, with 20 bases separating them. CDR1 is SGHTA and CDR2 is FQGNSA in the germline V gene. The complete variable domain, with remaining parts taken from reference TRBV7-2 and TRBJ2-5, reads GAGVSQSPSNKVTEKGKDVELRCDPISGHTALYWYRQSLGQGLEFLIYFQGNSAPDKSGLPSDRFSAERTGGSVSTLTIQRTQQEDSAVYLCASSPQGITITQETQYFGPGTRLLVL.

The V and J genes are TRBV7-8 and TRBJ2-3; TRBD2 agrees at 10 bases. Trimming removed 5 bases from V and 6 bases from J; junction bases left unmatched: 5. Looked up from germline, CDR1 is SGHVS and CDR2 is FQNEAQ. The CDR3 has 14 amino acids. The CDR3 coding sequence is TGTGCCAGCAGCAGCGTAGCGGGAGGTGATACGCAGTATTTT. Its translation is CASSSVAGGDTQYF.

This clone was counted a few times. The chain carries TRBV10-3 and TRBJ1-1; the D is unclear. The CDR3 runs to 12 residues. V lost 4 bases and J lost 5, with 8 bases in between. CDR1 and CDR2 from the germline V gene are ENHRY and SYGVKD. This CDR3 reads CAISGAQTEAFF. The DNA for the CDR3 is TGTGCCATCAGTGGAGCGCAGACTGAAGCTTTCTTT.

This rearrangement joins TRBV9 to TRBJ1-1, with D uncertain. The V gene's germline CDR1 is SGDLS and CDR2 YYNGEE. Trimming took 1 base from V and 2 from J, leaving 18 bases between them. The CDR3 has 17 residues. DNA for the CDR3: TGTGCCAGCAGCGTATCTGGGATTTATGGGAGTAACACTGAAGCTTTCTTT. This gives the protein CASSVSGIYGSNTEAFF.

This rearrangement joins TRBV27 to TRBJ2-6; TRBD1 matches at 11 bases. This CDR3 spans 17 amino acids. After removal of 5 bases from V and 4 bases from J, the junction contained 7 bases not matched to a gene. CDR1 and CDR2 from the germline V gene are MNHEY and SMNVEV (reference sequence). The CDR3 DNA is TGTGCCAGCAGTCCCTCGGACAGGGGGCCAGGGGCCAACGTCCTGACTTTC. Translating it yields CASSPSDRGPGANVLTF.

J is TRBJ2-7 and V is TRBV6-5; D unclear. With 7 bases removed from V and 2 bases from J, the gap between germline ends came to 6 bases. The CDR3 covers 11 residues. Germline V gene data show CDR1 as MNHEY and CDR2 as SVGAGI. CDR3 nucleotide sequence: TGTGCCAGCACGCACCCCTACGAGCAGTACTTC. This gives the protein CASTHPYEQYF.

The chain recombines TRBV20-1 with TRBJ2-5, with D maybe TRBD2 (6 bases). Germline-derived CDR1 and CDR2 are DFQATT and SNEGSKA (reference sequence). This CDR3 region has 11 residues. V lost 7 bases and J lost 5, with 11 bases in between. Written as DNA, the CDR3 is TGCAGTGTCCCCCGGGGGGAGACCCAGTACTTC. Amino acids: CSVPRGETQYF.

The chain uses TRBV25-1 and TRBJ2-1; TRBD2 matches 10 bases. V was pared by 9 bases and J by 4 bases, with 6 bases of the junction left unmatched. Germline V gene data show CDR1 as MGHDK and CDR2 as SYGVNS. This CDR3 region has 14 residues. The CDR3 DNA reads TGTGCCAGTACCTTAGCGGGAGGATACAATGAGCAGTTCTTC. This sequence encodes CASTLAGGYNEQFF.

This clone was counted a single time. CDR3 DNA: TGTGCCAGCAGTGACAACACAGATACGCAGTATTTT. It specifies CASSDNTDTQYF. V usage is TRBV2 and J usage is TRBJ2-3; D ambiguous. Per the germline V gene, CDR1 is SNHLY and CDR2 is FYNNEI. V lost 3 bases to trimming and J lost 2 bases, with 3 bases between them. The CDR3 runs 12 residues.

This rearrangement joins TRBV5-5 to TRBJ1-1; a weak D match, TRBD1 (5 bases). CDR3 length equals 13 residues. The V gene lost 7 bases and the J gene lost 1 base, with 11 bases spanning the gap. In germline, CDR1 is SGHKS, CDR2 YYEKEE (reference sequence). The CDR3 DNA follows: TGTGCCAGCTCCGAGGGGACGAACACTGAAGCTTTCTTT. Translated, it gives CASSEGTNTEAFF.

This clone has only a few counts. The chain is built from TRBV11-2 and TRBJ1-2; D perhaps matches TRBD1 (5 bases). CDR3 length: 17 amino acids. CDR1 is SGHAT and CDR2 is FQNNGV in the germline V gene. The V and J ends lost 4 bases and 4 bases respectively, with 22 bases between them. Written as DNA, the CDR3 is TGTGCCAGCAGCTCCCTAAAACGCGGGGGGTCAGGCTATGGCTACACCTTC. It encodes CASSSLKRGGSGYGYTF.

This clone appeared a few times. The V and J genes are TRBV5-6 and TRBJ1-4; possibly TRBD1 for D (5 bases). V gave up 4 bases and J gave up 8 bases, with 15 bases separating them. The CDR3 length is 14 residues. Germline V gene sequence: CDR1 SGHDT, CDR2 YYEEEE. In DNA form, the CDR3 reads TGTGCCAGCAGCCAGGGTTTACGGCACGAAAAACTGTTTTTT. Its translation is CASSQGLRHEKLFF. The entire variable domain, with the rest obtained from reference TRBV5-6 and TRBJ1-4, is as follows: DAGVTQSPTHLIKTRGQQVTLRCSPKSGHDTVSWYQQALGQGPQFIFQYYEEEERQRGNFPDRFSGHQFPNYSSELNVNALLLGDSALYLCASSQGLRHEKLFFGSGTQLSVL.

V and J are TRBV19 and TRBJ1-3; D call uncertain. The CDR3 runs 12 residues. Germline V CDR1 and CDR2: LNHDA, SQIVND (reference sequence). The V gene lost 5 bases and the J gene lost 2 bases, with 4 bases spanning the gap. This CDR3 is CASSHPGNTIYF. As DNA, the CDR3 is TGTGCCAGTAGTCACCCTGGAAACACCATATATTTT. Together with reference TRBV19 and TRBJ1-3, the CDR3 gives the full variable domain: DGGITQSPKYLFRKEGQNVTLSCEQNLNHDAMYWYRQDPGQGLRLIYYSQIVNDFQKGDIAEGYSVSREKKESFPLTVTSAQKNPTAFYLCASSHPGNTIYFGEGSWLTVV.

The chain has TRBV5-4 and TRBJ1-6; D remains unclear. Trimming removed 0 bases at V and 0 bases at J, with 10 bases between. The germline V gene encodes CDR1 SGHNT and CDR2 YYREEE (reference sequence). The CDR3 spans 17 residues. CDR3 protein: CASSLDQADSYNSPLHF. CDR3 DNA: TGTGCCAGCAGCTTGGACCAGGCCGACTCCTATAATTCACCCCTCCACTTT.

The CDR3 nucleotides read TGTGCCAGCAGTTTACCAGGGGGGCATAGAAGAGGAGGTGGCTACACCTTC. This codes for CASSLPGGHRRGGGYTF. The chain recombines TRBV28 with TRBJ1-2, with TRBD1 identical over 7 bases. The CDR3 length is 17 residues. The germline V gene encodes CDR1 MDHEN and CDR2 SYDVKM. Trimming took 2 bases from V and 7 from J; bases not matched to a gene: 16.

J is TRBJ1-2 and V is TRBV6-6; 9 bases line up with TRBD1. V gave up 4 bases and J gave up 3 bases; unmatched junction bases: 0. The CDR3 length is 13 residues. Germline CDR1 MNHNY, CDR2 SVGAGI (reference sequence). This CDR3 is CASSWDRDYGYTF. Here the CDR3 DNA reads TGTGCCAGCAGTTGGGACAGGGACTATGGCTACACCTTC.